These 3 T cell receptor beta chains were all obtained from the same sample, sequenced in a study of control samples from healthy donors and cancer patients. The assay was immunoSEQ multiplex PCR, and TCRdb's table has in-frame clones only and misses some. This sample yields about 80,000 clones, of which 70% to 85% are seen a single time; 11% belongs to the top ten. What was sequenced was PBMCs. The source is a man aged 55 to 69 with head and neck cancer.

This chain links TRBV3-1 (or the pseudogene TRBV3-2) with TRBJ2-7; D could derive from TRBD1 or TRBD2 (5 bases each). The V and J ends lost 4 bases and 0 bases respectively, with 16 bases between them. Germline V lookup: CDR1 LGHDT, CDR2 YNNKEL (reference sequence). This CDR3 region has 16 residues. The CDR3 is CASSRTGTFYSYEQYF. In DNA, the CDR3 is TGTGCCAGCAGCCGTACTGGGACGTTTTACTCCTACGAGCAGTACTTC.

This chain connects TRBV11-2 to TRBJ1-3, with no clear D. V shed 6 bases and J shed 0 bases, with 12 bases lying between them. CDR1 SGHAT and CDR2 FQNNGV come from the germline V gene. The CDR3 extends over 15 amino acids. CDR3 nucleotides: TGTGCCAGCAGTACCGTGACCTTCTCTGGAAACACCATATATTTT. Protein product: CASSTVTFSGNTIYF.

The chain uses TRBV29-1 and TRBJ1-1; weak D call: TRBD1 (6 bases). The V gene lost 4 bases and the J gene lost 0 bases, with 12 bases spanning the gap. This CDR3 is 14 amino acids long. CDR1 SQVTM and CDR2 ANQGSEA come from the germline V gene. CDR3 DNA sequence: TGCAGCGTTGGGGGGCGCCAAATGAACACTGAAGCTTTCTTT. As protein: CSVGGRQMNTEAFF. Complete variable domain (other parts from reference TRBV29-1 and TRBJ1-1): SAVISQKPSRDICQRGTSLTIQCQVDSQVTMMFWYRQQPGQSLTLIATANQGSEATYESGFVIDKFPISRPNLTFSTLTVSNMSPEDSSIYLCSVGGRQMNTEAFFGQGTRLTVV.